This TCR beta chain was profiled in a study of T cell responses to AZD1222 COVID-19 vaccine (dated by TCRdb to the early 2020s). Concerning the study at large: Because spike-specific TCR depth and breadth did not differ between the two schedules, AZD1222 recipients who got a second dose at roughly 4 weeks were pooled with those who got a second dose at roughly 12 weeks. A total of 230 or so trial participants underwent TCR sequencing, of whom 200 to 220 received two doses of AZD1222 and some 26 received two doses of the MenACWY control vaccine. Trial participants were enrolled by age into subgroups of 18-55, 56-69 and 70-plus years, and roughly 160, 29 and 62 TCR-sequenced participants, respectively, were included in these subgroups. General findings and caveats noted by the study authors: The 56-69-year group was small, and its depth increase did not reach significance, likely because of low power. Epitopes outside the regions mutated in the B.1.351 and B.1.1.7 variants were reportedly recognized by nearly half of the unique spike-specific TCRs. Only five to seven AZD1222 recipients were SARS-CoV-2 seropositive at baseline, limiting conclusions about previously exposed vaccinees. After two AZD1222 doses, both the breadth and the depth of spike-specific TCRs were significantly higher than at day 0 and than in MenACWY recipients. Because no samples from the day 14 peak response were available, repertoires could be characterized only after the peak T cell response. Participants were mostly white British, with more females than males. The authors suggested clonal diversity may have been underestimated. The whole spike protein was spanned by vaccine-associated CD4 TCRs, and dominant responses were seen in regions 160-218 and 743-854.

The intended sense of this specimen's time point label: baseline before first vaccination. The vaccinee samples were drawn from two UK trials, COV001 and COV002, one of which was a single-blind randomized controlled phase 2/3 trial testing AZD1222 (ChAdOx1 nCoV-19) in healthy adults. Trial participant PBMC samples were collected at day 0 and day 28 after the second dose for TCRbeta chain sequencing. The CDR3 regions of human TCRbeta chains were subjected to immunosequencing. The study's processing was this. TCRs in the repertoires were matched against a reference library of SARS-CoV-2-specific TCRs that had been generated with the MIRA antigen-specificity platform. Breadth meant the fraction of unique TCRs that were SARS-CoV-2-associated, whereas depth meant the fraction of total T cells that were SARS-CoV-2-associated. Using the MIRA data, each spike-specific TCR was assigned both to the spike region to which the TCR was reactive and to a CD4 or CD8 class. Log10-transformed breadth and depth values were compared by one-way ANOVA with Sidak's multiple comparisons tests. This immuneACCESS table, as held by TCRdb, lists in-frame sequences with V and J called but not all clones. Of the missing ones, under half trace to an unresolved V gene in checked studies; the others have no known cause. For V, J and clone size, that table is used; D and trimming come from the DNA. Counted in this sample were 120,000 to 150,000 clones; about 90% of them appeared once. Under 5.5% of the sample lies in the top ten.

As for this clone: This receptor's antigen is unknown. No much larger clone exists at a distance of one base, and base qualities are not known.

From a lookup of the germline V gene, CDR1 and CDR2 are MNHNS and SASEGT. V drops 1 base and J drops 0 bases, leaving 4 bases in between. There are 15 amino acids in the CDR3, from cysteine to phenylalanine inclusive. Only CDR3 DNA is held: 45 bases, read in frame from base 1. The chain couples TRBV6-1 to TRBJ2-6, with the D gene call left open. This specimen was peripheral blood, taken on day 0 of AZD1222 vaccination. This TCR was sampled from an adult in good health. The base sequence is TGTGCCAGCAGTGAAGAGGGCTCTGGGGCCAACGTCCTGACTTTC. This is translated as CASSEEGSGANVLTF.